The 30 T cell receptor beta chains listed next were all sequenced from one sample in a study of T cell responses to AZD1222 COVID-19 vaccine. Produced via immunoSEQ multiplex PCR; TCRdb's table is partial and in-frame only. The sample holds 84,000 or so clones; roughly nine tenths are singletons and the top ten take 3.3%. The sample here was peripheral blood, taken 28 days after the second AZD1222 dose. The receptors shown here come from an adult who received the AZD1222 COVID-19 vaccine.

The chain is built from TRBV5-4 and TRBJ2-7; 13 bases map to TRBD2. In germline, CDR1 is SGHNT, CDR2 YYREEE (reference sequence). Trimming took 5 bases from V and 4 from J; bases not matched to a gene: 9. The CDR3 totals 16 residues. CDR3 DNA sequence: TGTGCCAGCAGATCAGGGGGGACTAGCGGGAAGTACGAGCAGTACTTC. This encodes CASRSGGTSGKYEQYF.

The rearrangement uses TRBV23-1 and TRBJ2-2; the match to TRBD1 covers 8 bases. TRBV23-1 falls under the ORF class, with uncertain function. V lost 1 base to trimming and J lost 3 bases; unmatched junction nucleotides: 7. CDR3 length: 17 residues. The chain's CDR3 is CASSQCKQGVDTGELFF. Here the CDR3 DNA reads TGCGCCAGCAGTCAATGTAAACAGGGGGTGGACACCGGGGAGCTGTTTTTT.

The rearrangement uses TRBV6-2 or TRBV6-3 and TRBJ2-5; a possible D gene is TRBD1 (5 bases). V dropped 4 bases and J dropped 5 bases, with 14 bases sitting between them. Looked up from germline, CDR1 is MNHEY and CDR2 is SVGEGT. The CDR3 totals 14 residues. CDR3 sequence: CASSFNSQGETQYF. The CDR3 DNA is TGTGCCAGCAGTTTTAACTCGCAGGGCGAGACCCAGTACTTC.

The chain is built from TRBV27 and TRBJ1-4, with D tentatively TRBD1 (5 bases). Trimming pared 4 bases from V and 7 bases from J, leaving 10 bases between. The germline V gene encodes CDR1 MNHEY and CDR2 SMNVEV (reference sequence). The CDR3 sequence is 13 residues long. The CDR3 is CASSSRGVEKLFF. CDR3 DNA sequence: TGTGCCAGCAGTTCCCGGGGCGTTGAAAAACTGTTTTTT.

This clone has more than one count but fewer than ten. The chain uses TRBV6-5 and TRBJ1-6; no definite D call. Germline V gene lookup returns CDR1 MNHEY and CDR2 SVGAGI. CDR3 size: 13 residues. V was pared by 8 bases and J by 7 bases, with 12 bases between. This CDR3 reads CASYETPNSPLHF. DNA for the CDR3: TGTGCCAGCTACGAGACTCCCAATTCACCCCTCCACTTT.

The chain couples TRBV29-1 to TRBJ1-5; D call uncertain. The germline CDR1 and CDR2 sequences are SQVTM and ANQGSEA. Trimming pared 6 bases from V and 6 bases from J, leaving 21 bases between. CDR3 length equals 15 residues. The DNA for the CDR3 is TGCAGCGTAATCCCGGGAAGAGGCTCGGCTCAGCCCCAGCATTTT. This codes for CSVIPGRGSAQPQHF.

The chain joins TRBV11-3 to TRBJ2-7; perhaps D is TRBD1 or TRBD2 (6 bases each). Deletions cut 2 bases from V and 2 bases from J, with 10 bases between. The CDR3 consists of 14 residues. Per the germline V gene, CDR1 is SGHNT and CDR2 is YENEEA. This chain's CDR3 is CASSLYGGPYEQYF. CDR3 bases: TGTGCCAGCAGCTTATATGGGGGGCCCTACGAGCAGTACTTC.

The J gene is TRBJ1-5, the V gene TRBV2; D not certain. Per germline, CDR1 SNHLY and CDR2 FYNNEI. The CDR3 consists of 13 residues. Trimming stripped 3 bases from V and 0 bases from J, with 3 bases between. CDR3 coding DNA: TGTGCCAGCAGTGAGAATAGCAATCAGCCCCAGCATTTT. It translates to CASSENSNQPQHF.

The chain couples TRBV27 to TRBJ2-1; D is unclear. The V end lost 0 bases, the J end lost 9 bases, and 15 bases lay between the germline ends. CDR3 size: 15 residues. Germline V lookup: CDR1 MNHEY, CDR2 SMNVEV (reference sequence). The CDR3 spells CASSLSSGLRIEQFF. CDR3 nucleotide sequence: TGTGCCAGCAGTTTATCGTCAGGTCTAAGGATTGAGCAGTTCTTC.

The chain recombines TRBV11-3 with TRBJ2-2, with D possibly being TRBD1 (5 bases). The V gene's germline CDR1 is SGHNT and CDR2 YENEEA. The CDR3 is made up of 18 amino acids. V was trimmed by 1 base and J by 0 bases, leaving 15 bases between them. The CDR3 nucleotides are TGTGCCAGCAGCTTAGTTGGTTGGGCAGGGCCGAACACCGGGGAGCTGTTTTTT. Protein sequence: CASSLVGWAGPNTGELFF.

The chain couples TRBV6-5 to TRBJ1-2; maybe TRBD1 (5 bases). V was trimmed by 8 bases and J by 8 bases, leaving 21 bases between them. CDR3 size: 14 residues. CDR1 and CDR2 (germline): MNHEY, SVGAGI. CDR3: CASGLGLGARGYTF. The CDR3 nucleotides read TGTGCCAGCGGTCTAGGATTAGGGGCACGAGGCTACACCTTC.

The rearrangement links TRBV27 to TRBJ1-1; possibly TRBD1 for D (6 bases). Trimming removed 6 bases at V and 0 bases at J, with 23 bases between. The CDR3 has 18 amino acids. Germline lookup yields CDR1 MNHEY and CDR2 SMNVEV (reference sequence). CDR3 sequence reads: CASRARWRRGGVNTEAFF. The CDR3 nucleotides are TGTGCCAGCAGGGCCCGGTGGCGCAGGGGAGGAGTGAACACTGAAGCTTTCTTT.

The rearrangement joins TRBV10-3 to TRBJ2-7; D may be TRBD1 or TRBD2 (5 bases each). The CDR3 consists of 13 residues. CDR1 ENHRY and CDR2 SYGVKD come from the germline V gene. V shed 6 bases and J shed 4 bases, with 13 bases lying between them. The CDR3 here is CAIRRGRVYEQYF. For the CDR3, the DNA is TGTGCCATCAGAAGGGGACGGGTGTACGAGCAGTACTTC.

The V gene is TRBV14, the J gene TRBJ1-5; no clear D. The CDR3 extends over 13 amino acids. With 5 bases removed from V and 5 bases from J, the gap between germline ends came to 10 bases. Germline values: CDR1 SGHDN, CDR2 FVKESK. The CDR3 spells CASSKGNYQPQHF. CDR3 in DNA: TGTGCCAGCAGCAAAGGGAATTATCAGCCCCAGCATTTT.

This rearrangement joins TRBV12-5 to TRBJ1-5, with TRBD1 matching 8 bases. The J segment lost 9 bases and the V segment lost 0 bases, leaving 13 bases of the junction unmatched. Germline loops: CDR1 LGHNT, CDR2 FRNRAP. The CDR3 covers 17 residues. The CDR3 bases are TGTGCTAGTGGTTTGGTACATTTAGGGACAGGTATTTTGCCCCAGCATTTT. It encodes CASGLVHLGTGILPQHF.

This chain joins TRBV5-1 and TRBJ2-5; 7 nucleotides align to TRBD1. The V segment lost 4 bases and the J segment 5 bases; nucleotides outside the gene matches: 5. Germline assignment: CDR1 SGHRS and CDR2 YFSETQ. The CDR3 extends over 13 amino acids. The CDR3 spells CASSDRAAETQYF. For the CDR3, the DNA is TGCGCCAGCAGCGACAGGGCGGCGGAGACCCAGTACTTC.

The rearrangement joins TRBV7-9 to TRBJ1-4; D is ambiguous. CDR1 is SEHNR and CDR2 is FQNEAQ in the germline V gene (reference sequence). The V gene lost 6 bases and the J gene lost 7 bases, with 9 bases spanning the gap. The CDR3 has 12 amino acids. The CDR3 DNA is TGTGCCAGCAGTCCCGCGACTGAAAAACTGTTTTTT. Protein sequence: CASSPATEKLFF.

This chain connects TRBV9 to TRBJ2-1, with unresolved D. Germline assignment: CDR1 SGDLS and CDR2 YYNGEE. V lost 0 bases and J 0 bases, leaving 7 bases between the germline ends. This CDR3 comprises 15 residues. The CDR3 here is CASSVATSSYNEQFF. The CDR3 DNA sequence: TGTGCCAGCAGCGTAGCGACGAGCTCCTACAATGAGCAGTTCTTC. Full variable domain (remainder filled in from reference TRBV9 and TRBJ2-1): DSGVTQTPKHLITATGQRVTLRCSPRSGDLSVYWYQQSLDQGLQFLIQYYNGEERAKGNILERFSAQQFPDLHSELNLSSLELGDSALYFCASSVATSSYNEQFFGPGTRLTVL.

The V call is TRBV7-9, the J call TRBJ1-3, with D unresolved. V gave up 2 bases and J gave up 2 bases, with 7 bases separating them. Germline V gene data show CDR1 as SEHNR and CDR2 as FQNEAQ (reference sequence). CDR3 size: 14 residues. CDR3 residues: CASSLTITGNTIYF. DNA of the CDR3: TGTGCCAGCAGCTTAACCATAACTGGAAACACCATATATTTT.

The chain carries TRBV24-1 and TRBJ1-1; D is ambiguous. The CDR3 covers 15 residues. The V and J ends lost 2 bases and 1 base respectively, with 10 bases between them. Germline V CDR1 and CDR2: KGHDR, SFDVKD. As DNA, the CDR3 is TGTGCCACCAGTGATTCCTCCTGGGAGAACACTGAAGCTTTCTTT. This encodes CATSDSSWENTEAFF.

The CDR3 region has the DNA TGTGCCAGCCCAACCCGCGGGGGGGCCCCAGGCAATCAGCCCCAGCATTTT. This gives the protein CASPTRGGAPGNQPQHF. V and J are TRBV21-1 and TRBJ1-5. TRBV21-1 is described as a pseudogene. The CDR3 extends over 17 amino acids.

The genes are TRBV9 and TRBJ1-1; D is possibly TRBD1 (5 bases). Germline loops: CDR1 SGDLS, CDR2 YYNGEE. There are 13 residues in the CDR3. V lost 0 bases to trimming and J lost 6 bases, with 9 bases between them. CDR3 in DNA: TGTGCCAGCAGCGTAGGGCAGGGCGCTGAAGCTTTCTTT. It translates to CASSVGQGAEAFF.

V is TRBV7-2 and J is TRBJ1-4; 9 bases are a match to TRBD1. V dropped 3 bases and J dropped 4; count of bases not matched to a gene: 9. In germline, CDR1 is SGHTA, CDR2 FQGNSA. This CDR3 is built from 17 residues. The CDR3 here is CASSFSQGARVNEKLFF. The CDR3 bases are TGTGCCAGCAGCTTTTCACAGGGGGCGCGAGTTAATGAAAAACTGTTTTTT.

The chain is built from TRBV27 and TRBJ2-5, with D possibly being TRBD1 (6 bases). CDR1 is MNHEY, CDR2 SMNVEV, per germline (reference sequence). The CDR3 runs 14 residues. V lost 6 bases and J lost 2, with 13 bases in between. CDR3 nucleotide sequence: TGTGCCAGCAGAAGATCAACAGGGCAAGAGACCCAGTACTTC. Protein sequence: CASRRSTGQETQYF.

This clone was seen once. The CDR3 here is CASERNGELFF. The CDR3 coding sequence is TGTGCCAGCGAACGAAATGGGGAGCTGTTTTTT. The V gene is TRBV9, the J gene TRBJ2-2; D gene uncertain. This CDR3 comprises 11 residues. Trimming pared 7 bases from V and 8 bases from J, leaving 9 bases between. Germline CDR1 reads SGDLS; CDR2 reads YYNGEE.

The chain recombines TRBV9 with TRBJ1-2; the D is unclear. V lost 5 bases, J lost 3 bases, and 11 bases lay in between. Germline CDR1 is SGDLS and CDR2 is YYNGEE. The CDR3 contains 13 residues. CDR3 coding DNA: TGTGCCAGCAGTCGTAGGGCAGACTATGGCTACACCTTC. It codes for CASSRRADYGYTF.

The chain uses TRBV12-3 or TRBV12-4 and TRBJ1-4; D unresolved. The CDR3 is 13 residues long. Trimming removed 5 bases at V and 8 bases at J, with 12 bases between. Here the CDR3 reads CASSRGSREKLFF. DNA of the CDR3: TGTGCCAGCAGTCGAGGGAGTAGAGAAAAACTGTTTTTT.

Details on this clone: The junction differs from germline at one of its ends, possibly a read error. The V call is TRBV27, the J call TRBJ1-1, with 7 bases matching TRBD1. Looked up from germline, CDR1 is MNHEY and CDR2 is SMNVEV (reference sequence). The CDR3 is 14 amino acids. DNA of the CDR3: TGTGCCAGCACCAACGACAGGGATGCCACTGAAGTTTTCTTT. Translating it yields CASTNDRDATEVFF.

The chain joins TRBV12-3 or TRBV12-4 to TRBJ1-5; possibly TRBD1 for D (5 bases). This CDR3 comprises 13 residues. The ends were cut back, 10 bases at V and 8 bases at J, with 18 bases in the middle. For the CDR3, the DNA is TGTGCCACCGGAGGCGGGGCCGGGAAGCCCCAGCATTTT. It codes for CATGGGAGKPQHF.

As to this clone: Other DNA sequences within the sample encode an identical CDR3. This chain uses TRBV6-5 with TRBJ1-5; maybe TRBD1 (5 bases). This CDR3 comprises 13 residues. The ends were cut back, 6 bases at V and 7 bases at J, with 13 bases in the middle. Germline V gene lookup returns CDR1 MNHEY and CDR2 SVGAGI. The CDR3 DNA reads TGTGCCAGCAGCCGGGATCGGGACCAGCCCCAGCATTTT. It codes for CASSRDRDQPQHF.